The 4 T cell receptor beta chains reported below all come from one sample, sequenced in a study of response to subunit inactivated influenza vaccine. One entry per CDR3 protein, called by TCRdb with MiXCR from the RT-PCR reads. Of about 520,000 distinct CDR3 sequences in the sample, about 25% are singletons; the top ten hold over 1.5%. Sample: CD4+ T cells sorted from PBMCs, taken more than 4 days after vaccination. These receptors were taken from a man between 45 and 60 years old who received an inactivated influenza vaccine.

This clonotype was picked up one time. The chain is built from TRBV5-5 and TRBJ1-5; unclear D gene. Trimming removed 2 bases from V and 0 bases from J, with 6 bases in between. This CDR3 is built from 14 residues. Looked up from germline, CDR1 is SGHKS and CDR2 is YYEKEE (reference sequence). The DNA of the CDR3 is TGTGCCAGCAGCTTTATCAATAGCAATCAGCCCCAGCATTTT. Protein: CASSFINSNQPQHF. Based on the CDR3 plus reference TRBV5-5 and TRBJ1-5, the full variable domain is DAGVTQSPTHLIKTRGQQVTLRCSPISGHKSVSWYQQVLGQGPQFIFQYYEKEERGRGNFPDRFSARQFPNYSSELNVNALLLGDSALYLCASSFINSNQPQHFGDGTRLSIL.

The chain carries TRBV7-6 and TRBJ2-7; either TRBD1 or TRBD2 may supply D (6 bases each). Per the germline V gene, CDR1 is SGHVS and CDR2 is FNYEAQ. This CDR3 spans 14 amino acids. Deletions cut 5 bases from V and 2 bases from J, with 13 bases between. The CDR3 protein is CASSPPGAPYEQYF. As DNA, the CDR3 is TGTGCCAGCAGCCCCCCGGGGGCCCCCTACGAGCAGTACTTC. The entire variable domain, with the rest obtained from reference TRBV7-6 and TRBJ2-7, is as follows: GAGVSQSPRYKVTKRGQDVALRCDPISGHVSLYWYRQALGQGPEFLTYFNYEAQQDKSGLPNDRFSAERPEGSISTLTIQRTEQRDSAMYRCASSPPGAPYEQYFGPGTRLTVT.

This clonotype was seen a few times. The chain carries TRBV5-1 and TRBJ2-5, with D possibly being TRBD2 (6 bases). CDR3 length equals 15 residues. Germline V gives CDR1 SGHRS, CDR2 YFSETQ. With 0 bases removed from V and 5 bases from J, the gap between germline ends came to 14 bases. CDR3 in DNA: TGCGCCAGCAGCTTGGGCGGGGCCATTCGGGAGACCCAGTACTTC. Its translation is CASSLGGAIRETQYF.

This clonotype was picked up a small number of times. The rearrangement links TRBV30 to TRBJ2-1; 7 bases align to TRBD2. CDR1 and CDR2 (germline): GTSNPN, SVGIG (reference sequence). This CDR3 contains 14 residues. V lost 0 bases to trimming and J lost 10 bases; unmatched junction nucleotides: 9. The DNA for the CDR3 is TGTGCCTGGAGTGTACTATGGTTTAGCGGGGAGCAGTTCTTC. It encodes CAWSVLWFSGEQFF.